The next 18 T cell receptor beta chains were all read from a single sample in a study of CD8+ T cells in alopecia areata. After isolation, RNA underwent reverse transcription to generate cDNA as the sequencing template. The assay was immunoSEQ multiplex PCR, and TCRdb's table has in-frame clones only and misses some. This sample yields more than 110,000 clones, of which around 50% are seen a single time; under 6.5% belongs to the top ten. The sequencing here drew on CD4+ T cells sorted from blood, taken at week 0. All receptors derive from a human donor with alopecia areata.

This clone was picked up a small number of times. V gene TRBV5-1 combines with J gene TRBJ2-1; 10 nucleotides line up with TRBD2. The CDR3 totals 16 residues. Trimming took 1 base from V and 0 from J; bases not matched to a gene: 1. CDR1 SGHRS and CDR2 YFSETQ come from the germline V gene. The CDR3 spells CASSLRLAGSYNEQFF. DNA for the CDR3: TGCGCCAGCAGCTTGAGACTAGCGGGCTCCTACAATGAGCAGTTCTTC.

In its sample, this clone was seen a few times. The chain recombines TRBV6-1 with TRBJ1-5; 11 positions match TRBD1. In germline, CDR1 is MNHNS, CDR2 SASEGT. The CDR3 has 13 residues. Losses at the gene ends were 7 bases for V and 11 bases for J; bases not matched to a gene: 7. CDR3 residues: CASTGQGAEAQHF. CDR3 nucleotides: TGTGCCAGCACTGGACAGGGGGCTGAGGCCCAGCATTTT.

J is TRBJ1-1 and V is TRBV29-1, with D uncertain. Germline V gene data show CDR1 as SQVTM and CDR2 as ANQGSEA. The CDR3 spans 13 residues. Trimming stripped 6 bases from V and 6 bases from J, with 17 bases between. The chain's CDR3 is CSVLRPFGAEAFF. CDR3 DNA: TGCAGCGTCTTGCGGCCCTTCGGCGCTGAAGCTTTCTTT.

This clone was picked up a small number of times. This specimen includes other DNA sequences encoding the same CDR3. The V and J genes are TRBV5-1 and TRBJ2-3; D is undetermined. Germline loops: CDR1 SGHRS, CDR2 YFSETQ. The CDR3 spans 11 residues. V was clipped by 5 bases and J by 3 bases, with 4 bases between them. The chain's CDR3 is CASSLTDTQYF. CDR3 nucleotide sequence: TGCGCCAGCAGTCTTACAGATACGCAGTATTTT.

A few counts support this clone. The chain carries TRBV7-2 and TRBJ2-7; 8 nucleotides match TRBD2. The CDR3 length is 14 residues. Germline CDR1 and CDR2: SGHTA and FQGNSA. V trimming: 1 base; J trimming: 2 bases; junction bases outside the gene matches: 1. Written as DNA, the CDR3 is TGTGCCAGCAGCTTAGACGGGGGGGCCTACGAGCAGTACTTC. It is translated as CASSLDGGAYEQYF. The full variable domain, its missing parts supplied by reference TRBV7-2 and TRBJ2-7, is GAGVSQSPSNKVTEKGKDVELRCDPISGHTALYWYRQSLGQGLEFLIYFQGNSAPDKSGLPSDRFSAERTGGSVSTLTIQRTQQEDSAVYLCASSLDGGAYEQYFGPGTRLTVT.

The chain has TRBV27 and TRBJ2-6; the D call may be TRBD1 or TRBD2 (5 bases each). CDR1 MNHEY and CDR2 SMNVEV come from the germline V gene (reference sequence). The CDR3 consists of 20 residues. V was pared by 0 bases and J by 2 bases, with 20 bases between. The CDR3 protein is CASSLSHIPGTAAGANVLTF. Here the CDR3 DNA reads TGTGCCAGCAGTTTATCCCATATCCCGGGGACGGCGGCTGGGGCCAACGTCCTGACTTTC. Based on the CDR3 plus reference TRBV27 and TRBJ2-6, the full variable domain is EAQVTQNPRYLITVTGKKLTVTCSQNMNHEYMSWYRQDPGLGLRQIYYSMNVEVTDKGDVPEGYKVSRKEKRNFPLILESPSPNQTSLYFCASSLSHIPGTAAGANVLTFGAGSRLTVL.

This clone was seen a few times. The chain employs TRBV29-1 and TRBJ1-1; D unclear. The CDR3 runs to 16 residues. V gave up 3 bases and J gave up 0 bases, with 17 bases separating them. Germline CDR1 SQVTM, CDR2 ANQGSEA. The CDR3 nucleotides read TGCAGCGTTGACGAATTTAACGGCGGAATGAACACTGAAGCTTTCTTT. Encoded protein: CSVDEFNGGMNTEAFF.

CDR3 sequence reads: CASSLEWEAAKNIQYF. CDR3 sequence (DNA): TGTGCCAGCAGCTTAGAGTGGGAAGCGGCCAAAAACATTCAGTACTTC. This chain uses TRBV11-3 with TRBJ2-4; D gene unclear. The germline V gene encodes CDR1 SGHNT and CDR2 YENEEA. The V gene lost 0 bases and the J gene lost 1 base, with 10 bases spanning the gap. The CDR3 is 16 residues long.

The chain links TRBV30 to TRBJ1-1; a weak D match, TRBD1 (6 bases). The germline CDR1 and CDR2 sequences are GTSNPN and SVGIG (reference sequence). V lost 5 bases and J 0 bases, leaving 10 bases between the germline ends. The CDR3 is made up of 13 amino acids. The CDR3 DNA reads as TGTGCCTGGGAAACAGGGATGAACACTGAAGCTTTCTTT. Translation: CAWETGMNTEAFF.

The chain is built from TRBV29-1 and TRBJ2-5; D may match TRBD1 or TRBD2 (5 bases each). From germline, CDR1 is SQVTM and CDR2 ANQGSEA. The V gene lost 7 bases and the J gene lost 4 bases, with 19 bases spanning the gap. This CDR3 region has 14 residues. The CDR3 loop is CSGGPGPRRETQYF. The CDR3 DNA follows: TGCAGCGGTGGGCCGGGACCTCGACGAGAGACCCAGTACTTC.

This sequence joins TRBV7-9 and TRBJ1-4; no reliable D call. The CDR3 is made up of 13 amino acids. Germline CDR1 is SEHNR and CDR2 is FQNEAQ (reference sequence). Trimming cost V 1 base and J 7 bases, with 7 bases left between them. CDR3 bases: TGTGCCAGCAGCTTAGATCGATTTGAAAAACTGTTTTTT. Its translation is CASSLDRFEKLFF. Filled out from reference TRBV7-9 and TRBJ1-4, the complete variable domain reads DTGVSQNPRHKITKRGQNVTFRCDPISEHNRLYWYRQTLGQGPEFLTYFQNEAQLEKSRLLSDRFSAERPKGSFSTLEIQRTEQGDSAMYLCASSLDRFEKLFFGSGTQLSVL.

This chain links TRBV2 with TRBJ1-6; 10 positions agree with TRBD1. Germline values: CDR1 SNHLY, CDR2 FYNNEI. CDR3 length: 15 amino acids. Unmatched junction bases numbered 6, after V lost 6 bases and J lost 7 bases. CDR3 sequence: CASRTGGEPNSPLHF. The CDR3 DNA reads TGTGCCAGCAGGACAGGGGGCGAACCCAATTCACCCCTCCACTTT. The full variable domain, with the rest looked up from reference TRBV2 and TRBJ1-6, is EPEVTQTPSHQVTQMGQEVILRCVPISNHLYFYWYRQILGQKVEFLVSFYNNEISEKSEIFDDQFSVERPDGSNFTLKIRSTKLEDSAMYFCASRTGGEPNSPLHFGNGTRLTVT.

This clone was recorded once. The chain couples TRBV13 to TRBJ2-3; D may be TRBD1 or TRBD2 (5 bases each). Trimming left V 6 bases short and J 9 bases short, with 13 bases between. Per the germline V gene, CDR1 is PRHDT and CDR2 is FYEKMQ (reference sequence). This CDR3 has 12 residues. The CDR3 reads CASRGTGATQYF. CDR3 in DNA: TGTGCCAGCAGGGGGACCGGAGCAACGCAGTATTTT. The full variable domain, in which reference TRBV13 and TRBJ2-3 provide the parts outside the CDR3, is AAGVIQSPRHLIKEKRETATLKCYPIPRHDTVYWYQQGPGQDPQFLISFYEKMQSDKGSIPDRFSAQQFSDYHSELNMSSLELGDSALYFCASRGTGATQYFGPGTRLTVL.

The chain carries TRBV5-1 and TRBJ2-5, with 10 bases matching TRBD2. The V segment lost 7 bases and the J segment 5 bases; nucleotides outside the gene matches: 11. The germline CDR1 and CDR2 sequences are SGHRS and YFSETQ. The CDR3 length is 15 residues. The CDR3 bases are TGCGCCAGCTTCACTGGAGCGGGGGGGTCGGAGACCCAGTACTTC. This sequence encodes CASFTGAGGSETQYF.

The chain combines TRBV11-1 with TRBJ2-2; D unresolved. The length of the CDR3 is 12 residues. The ends were cut back, 4 bases at V and 6 bases at J, with 6 bases in the middle. Germline assignment: CDR1 SGHAT and CDR2 FQDESV (reference sequence). The CDR3 spells CASSSDAGELFF. As DNA, the CDR3 is TGTGCCAGCAGCTCGGACGCCGGGGAGCTGTTTTTT.

The chain uses TRBV5-1 and TRBJ2-2; TRBD1 matches 9 bases. Germline loops: CDR1 SGHRS, CDR2 YFSETQ. There are 17 residues in the CDR3. V was pared by 3 bases and J by 5 bases, with 11 bases of the junction left unmatched. The CDR3 spells CASSYAGQGRGTGELFF. CDR3 DNA sequence: TGCGCCAGCAGCTACGCGGGACAGGGAAGAGGGACCGGGGAGCTGTTTTTT. The complete variable domain, with remaining parts taken from reference TRBV5-1 and TRBJ2-2, reads KAGVTQTPRYLIKTRGQQVTLSCSPISGHRSVSWYQQTPGQGLQFLFEYFSETQRNKGNFPGRFSGRQFSNSRSEMNVSTLELGDSALYLCASSYAGQGRGTGELFFGEGSRLTVL.

The chain uses TRBV7-9 and TRBJ1-2; possible D gene TRBD1, 5 bases. Looked up from germline, CDR1 is SEHNR and CDR2 is FQNEAQ (reference sequence). The CDR3 sequence is 13 residues long. V lost 3 bases, J lost 4 bases, and 9 bases lay in between. CDR3 in amino acids: CASSLGQLYGYTF. The CDR3 DNA reads TGTGCCAGCAGCTTGGGGCAGCTCTATGGCTACACCTTC.

This clone appeared once. This rearrangement joins TRBV4-1 to TRBJ1-6; D perhaps matches TRBD1 (5 bases). The CDR3 runs 16 residues. The germline V and J ends were trimmed by 1 base and 13 bases, with 20 bases remaining between them. Germline V lookup: CDR1 MGHRA, CDR2 YSYEKL. In DNA form, the CDR3 reads TGCGCCAGCAGCCAAGGATACCGACAGCAGTTCTCCCCCCTCCACTTT. Translation gives CASSQGYRQQFSPLHF.